This TCR beta chain was recovered during a study of shared clonotypes between healthy human individuals (TCRdb year 2020). Broadly, across the study: Three men and two women, aged 18 to 49 years, made up the cohort. To estimate repertoire size and how much clonotypes are shared between individuals, the study performed deep sequencing of blood TCR repertoires from about 5 healthy adults. To increase sequencing depth and limit assay-specific biases, TCR repertoire library preparation and sequencing were carried out by different laboratories using diverse techniques. Each donor's leukapheresis produced roughly between about 0.9 and 9.5 billion PBMCs. Overall study outcomes, separate from this receptor: Because the study included a small number of donors, the genetic and exposure-history diversity represented was limited. Pairwise subsampling indicated that sequencing depth was expected to affect the degree of clonotype sharing among donors. Only blood was sampled, and tissue TCR repertoires likely differ from those in blood.

Trimming takes 8 bases off V and 2 bases off J; junction bases not matched to a gene: 21. The CDR3 runs 19 amino acids, cysteine and phenylalanine included. Just the 57-base CDR3 DNA is kept, in frame starting at base 1. According to the germline V gene, CDR1 reads MDHEN and CDR2 reads SYDVKM. The donors were healthy, HIV-negative adults with no recently reported acute infections or vaccinations. Only Caucasian adults living in Nashville, Tennessee, USA were represented among the donors. For unsorted samples, about 87 million PBMCs were counted, and genomic DNA was extracted using the QIAamp DNA Blood Mini kit. After blood collection by leukapheresis, PBMCs were isolated using Ficoll-Histopaque density gradient centrifugation and then cryopreserved in the vapor phase of liquid nitrogen. In regard to this clone: Which antigen it targets is not known. The input lacks base qualities; no much larger clone sits a single base away.

TCR CDR3 regions were amplified from genomic DNA by multiplex PCR using the deep immunoSEQ assay. Extracted genomic DNA from each cell subset was spread evenly across all wells of several immunoSEQ 96-well plates, with each plate serving as a replicate. Each replicate PCR for unsorted PBMC received 300 to 350 ng genomic DNA, equal to 30,000 or so T cell genomes. Ten immunoSEQ deep assay plates were used to sequence the unsorted PBMC genomic DNA. Purified libraries were measured with a Qubit 3.0 fluorometer, size-checked on a Bioanalyzer 2100, and measured again with the KAPA Library Quantification kit. Every immunoSEQ 96-well plate was sequenced on a separate single-read 150-cycle Illumina NextSeq 550 flow cell. The study's own analysis went as follows. The immunoSEQ output contained only junctional sequences without quality scores, so filtering could not match that applied to full-length reads. To assign V/J genes and CDR3, sequences were annotated against IMGT germline references using PyIR, a Python wrapper for IgBLAST v1.9. Reads were removed for weak V/J assignments (E-value above 1e-6), missing CDR3, stop codons, out-of-frame junctions, or ambiguous translated residues. A V3J clonotype was defined by an identical inferred V gene, J gene, and CDR3 amino acid sequence. Percentage overlap between repertoires was computed as shared unique clonotypes divided by the size of the smaller repertoire. Three approaches were used to assess repertoire richness: RTK rarefaction, the Chao1 estimator, and Recon v2.1 estimates of unobserved clonotypes. What TCRdb holds here is the immuneACCESS table cut down to in-frame rearrangements. Part of the clones is not present; checked against another copy, under half of the missing clones reflect an unresolved V gene, and the others are unexplained. V, J and clone size are taken as reported in that table, and D and trimming were inferred from the DNA itself. In all, the sample holds roughly 500,000 clones, and around 73% of those were seen once. The ten largest clones represent around 12% of the sample.

This receptor was identified in a middle-aged woman in good health. Some clones in this sample may be carry-over from other donors' samples. The material sequenced was PBMCs. The chain joins TRBV28 to TRBJ2-7, with TRBD2 matching 10 junction bases. Read as DNA, the sequence is TGTGCCAGCCTCTCCCTCTTGAGCGGGAGGGCATCGACGACCTACGAGCAGTACTTC. Its protein reads: CASLSLLSGRASTTYEQYF.